This T cell receptor beta chain was sequenced during a study of OX40 agonist ivuxolimab in advanced cancers. Across the study: Patients with hepatocellular carcinoma, melanoma, renal cell or head and neck cancer made up the dose-escalation patients. Subjects had a mean age of about 61 years, with a range of 23 to 79; more than 70% were male. Eligibility admitted prior anti-PD-1, anti-PD-L1 or anti-CTLA-4 therapy; 35% to 40% had some.

Clones were read by immunoSEQ multiplex PCR, and TCRdb kept only the in-frame ones, dropping some. This sample has approximately 67,000 clones; 75% to 95% occur once, and the top ten carry 5.5% to 6%. About this clone: Its target is not known.

There are 16 residues in the CDR3. Germline V gene data show CDR1 as SGHDN and CDR2 as FVKESK. V dropped 1 base and J dropped 3 bases, with 15 bases sitting between them. The study, taken as a whole, reports: At doses 0.1 to 3.0 mg/kg, CD4+ and CD8+ clones expanded.

The receptor's source is an adult with an advanced solid tumor such as melanoma, head and neck, liver or kidney cancer. The starting material was CD4+ or CD8+ T cells sorted from blood, obtained in a trial of the OX40 agonist ivuxolimab. The chain employs TRBV14 and TRBJ1-2, with D possibly matching TRBD1 (6 bases). Here the CDR3 reads CASSQVFQGHDYGYTF. The CDR3 region has the DNA TGTGCCAGCAGCCAAGTATTTCAGGGGCATGACTATGGCTACACCTTC.